Sequencing of this TCR beta chain was carried out in a study of T cells in Graves' hyperthyroidism and ophthalmopathy. This CDR3 region has 14 residues. V lost 4 bases and J 1 base, leaving 10 bases between the germline ends. From germline, CDR1 is SGHVS and CDR2 FQNEAQ. Researchers amplified the TCR beta CDR3 regions from RNA transcripts. HTBI primers were employed in a first-round RT-PCR of the TCR CDR3. TCRdb passed the multiplex PCR reads through MiXCR, listing each CDR3 protein once. Among a few hundred thousand distinct CDR3 sequences, 15% to 18% were seen once, and the ten largest hold about 30%. This clonotype was picked up many times. Diagnosing involved the use of clinical symptoms, serum thyroxine and TRAb, thyroid ultrasound and orbital computed tomography.

The chain recombines TRBV7-8 with TRBJ1-1; no clear D gene. The source material was blood. The sequence was collected from a woman aged 18-35 years with Graves' hyperthyroidism that later progressed to Graves' ophthalmopathy. DNA of the CDR3: TGTGCCAGCAGCTCGGGTCTGGGGAACACTGAAGCTTTCTTT. It yields the protein CASSSGLGNTEAFF.